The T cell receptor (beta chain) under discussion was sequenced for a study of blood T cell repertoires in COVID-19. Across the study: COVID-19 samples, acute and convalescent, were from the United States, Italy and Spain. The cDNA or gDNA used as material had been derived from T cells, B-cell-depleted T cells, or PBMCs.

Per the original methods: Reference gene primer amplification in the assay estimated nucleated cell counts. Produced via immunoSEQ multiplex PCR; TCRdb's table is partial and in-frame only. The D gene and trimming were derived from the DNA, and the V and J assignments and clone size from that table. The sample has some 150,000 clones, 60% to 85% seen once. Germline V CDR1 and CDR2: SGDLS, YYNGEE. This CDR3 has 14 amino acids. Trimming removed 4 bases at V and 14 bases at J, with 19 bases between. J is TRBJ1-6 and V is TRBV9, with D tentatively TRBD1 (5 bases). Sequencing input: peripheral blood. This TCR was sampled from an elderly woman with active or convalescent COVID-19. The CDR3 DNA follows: TGTGCCAGCAGCCCCGCCCGGGGGGATCGGGCCCTCCACTTT. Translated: CASSPARGDRALHF.